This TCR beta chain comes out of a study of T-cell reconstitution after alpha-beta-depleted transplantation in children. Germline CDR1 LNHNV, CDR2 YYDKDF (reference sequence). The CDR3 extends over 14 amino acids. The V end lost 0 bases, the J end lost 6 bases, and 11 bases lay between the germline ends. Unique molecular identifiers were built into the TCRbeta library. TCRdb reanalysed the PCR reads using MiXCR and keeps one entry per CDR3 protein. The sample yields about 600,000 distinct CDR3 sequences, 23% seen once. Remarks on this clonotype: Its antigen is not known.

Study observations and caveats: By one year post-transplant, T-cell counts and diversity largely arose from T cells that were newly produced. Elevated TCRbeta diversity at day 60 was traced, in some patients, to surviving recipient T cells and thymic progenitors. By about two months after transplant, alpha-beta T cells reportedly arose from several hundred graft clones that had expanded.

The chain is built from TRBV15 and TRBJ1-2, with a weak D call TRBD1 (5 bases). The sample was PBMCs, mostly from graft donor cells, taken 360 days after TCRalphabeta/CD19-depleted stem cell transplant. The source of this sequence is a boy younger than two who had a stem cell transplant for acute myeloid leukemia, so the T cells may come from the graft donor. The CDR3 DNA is TGTGCCACCAGCAGAGATTTCCCGGGGGATGGCTACACCTTC. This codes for CATSRDFPGDGYTF.